This TCR beta chain emerged from a study of blood T cell repertoires in COVID-19. Across the study: Both acute and convalescent COVID-19 samples were obtained from the United States, Italy and Spain. Sample material is recorded as cDNA or gDNA derived from T cells, B-cell-depleted T cells, or PBMCs.

The CDR3 contains 12 residues. Trimming removed 3 bases at V and 3 bases at J, with 4 bases between. Germline loops: CDR1 SNHLY, CDR2 FYNNEI. In the original analysis: Amplifying reference gene primers gave estimates of nucleated cell counts. Here immunoSEQ multiplex PCR was the method, and the copy in TCRdb shows in-frame clones only, minus some. V, J and clone size were drawn from that table, and D and trimming were deduced from the DNA. The repertoire holds tens of thousands of clones, with 75% to 90% as singletons. V gene TRBV2 combines with J gene TRBJ2-3; D ambiguous. Sequencing used peripheral blood. The receptor comes from a human donor in a cohort sampled during active COVID-19. CDR3 residues: CASSDRTDTQYF. The CDR3 DNA sequence: TGTGCCAGCAGTGACAGGACAGATACGCAGTATTTT.